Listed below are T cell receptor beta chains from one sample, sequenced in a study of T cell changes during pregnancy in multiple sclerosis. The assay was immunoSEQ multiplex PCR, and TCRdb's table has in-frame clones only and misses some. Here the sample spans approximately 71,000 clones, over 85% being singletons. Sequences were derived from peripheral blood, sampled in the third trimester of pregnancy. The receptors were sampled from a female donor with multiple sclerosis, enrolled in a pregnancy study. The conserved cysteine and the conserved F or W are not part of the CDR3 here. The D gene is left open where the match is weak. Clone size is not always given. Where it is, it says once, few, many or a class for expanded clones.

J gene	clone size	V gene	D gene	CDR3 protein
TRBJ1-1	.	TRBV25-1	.	PVSTAMNTEAF
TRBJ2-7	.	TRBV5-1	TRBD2	ASSGGTSETYEQY
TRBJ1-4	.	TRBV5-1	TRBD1	ASSVQGQANEKLF
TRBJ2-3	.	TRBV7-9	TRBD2	ASSLGLAESPQQY
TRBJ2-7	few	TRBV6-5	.	ASSWTHSGSYEQY
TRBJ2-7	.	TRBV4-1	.	ASSPPIRGEQY
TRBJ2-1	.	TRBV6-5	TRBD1	ASSYLGQGAVNEQF
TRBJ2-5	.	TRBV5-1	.	ASSIQETQY
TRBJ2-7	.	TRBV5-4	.	ASSHFSGEQY
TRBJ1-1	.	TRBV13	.	ASSLAKNTEAF
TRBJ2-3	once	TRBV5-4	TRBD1	ASSRDRGGADTQY
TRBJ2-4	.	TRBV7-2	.	ASSLEQKNIQY
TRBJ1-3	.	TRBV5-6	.	ASSLSFSAGLSSGNTIY
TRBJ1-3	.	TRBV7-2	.	ASSLASGNTIY
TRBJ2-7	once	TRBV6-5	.	ASSYSAGVSYEQY